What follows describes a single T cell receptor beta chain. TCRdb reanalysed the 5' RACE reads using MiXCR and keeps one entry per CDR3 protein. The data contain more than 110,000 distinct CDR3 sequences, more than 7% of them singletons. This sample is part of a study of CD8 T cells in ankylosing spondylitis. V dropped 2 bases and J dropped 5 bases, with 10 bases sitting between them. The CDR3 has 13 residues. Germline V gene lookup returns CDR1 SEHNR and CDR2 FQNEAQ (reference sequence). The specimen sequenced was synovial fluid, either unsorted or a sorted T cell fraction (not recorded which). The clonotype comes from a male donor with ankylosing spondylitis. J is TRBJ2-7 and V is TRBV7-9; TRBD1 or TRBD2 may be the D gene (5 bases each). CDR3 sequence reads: CASSLSGPDEQYF. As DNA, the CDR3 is TGTGCCAGCAGCTTATCGGGACCTGACGAGCAGTACTTC.